This T cell receptor beta chain was recovered during a study of blood T cell repertoires in COVID-19. Produced via immunoSEQ multiplex PCR; TCRdb's table is partial and in-frame only. The table has almost 80,000 clones, around nine tenths seen once; the top ten hold less than 0.8%. The CDR3 is made up of 15 amino acids. Germline loops: CDR1 SGHDT, CDR2 YYEEEE. Losses at the gene ends were 4 bases for V and 1 base for J; bases not matched to a gene: 5. The chain carries TRBV5-6 and TRBJ1-5; 7 bases fit TRBD1. Sequencing input: peripheral blood. The source of this sequence is a woman at least 80 years old with acute or convalescent COVID-19. As DNA, the CDR3 is TGTGCCAGCAGCCTCAGGGGGGTGAGCAATCAGCCCCAGCATTTT. Translated, it gives CASSLRGVSNQPQHF.